This TCR beta chain comes out of a study of cytomegalovirus exposure and HLA in healthy donors. The PCR ran on 60 Vbeta and 13 Jbeta primers. The authors' processing: An analysis performed later counted 74 million or so unique TCR beta chains (around 9.9 million of them shared). The method was immunoSEQ multiplex PCR; TCRdb's version includes in-frame clones alone and lacks a portion of them. V and J calls and clone size are copied from that table; D and trimming were computed from the DNA. The sample lists more than 85,000 clones, about an eighth occurring once. This clone occurred a few times. The CDR3 is 17 amino acids. Trimming removed 0 bases at V and 4 bases at J, with 18 bases between. Germline V gene lookup returns CDR1 MGHDK and CDR2 SYGVNS.

This TCR was recovered from a man between 35 and 55 years old in good health and CMV-seropositive. The material sequenced was PBMCs. The V gene is TRBV25-1, the J gene TRBJ2-5; D perhaps matches TRBD2 (6 bases). CDR3 residues: CASSEYFGGPRRETQYF. CDR3 nucleotides: TGTGCCAGCAGTGAATATTTCGGAGGGCCGCGGCGAGAGACCCAGTACTTC.